The present T cell receptor (beta chain) was sequenced within a study of shared clonotypes between healthy human individuals. Deep level was the assay's run setting. Evenly divided among several immunoSEQ plates was the genomic DNA of each subset. TCRdb keeps only in-frame clones here, not all; method: immunoSEQ multiplex PCR. In the table there are millions of clones, 85% to 95% of which are singletons. A word on this clone: The antigen is not known.

Study outcomes and limitations: Generally, naive subsets (rather than memory subsets) showed larger estimated richness.

With 7 bases removed from V and 4 bases from J, the gap between germline ends came to 8 bases. Germline V CDR1 and CDR2: MDHEN, SYDVKM. CDR3 length: 12 residues. From CD4+ cells came CD45RA+ naive and CD45RA-negative memory subsets. The sequenced material came from naive CD4+ T cells sorted from blood. Subset meaning: CD45RA+ positively selected. The genes are TRBV28 and TRBJ1-3; D gene ambiguous. This sequence originates from a man aged 18 to 29 in good health. In nucleotides, the CDR3 is TGTGCCAGCACTACGGGAGGAAACACCATATATTTT. This translates into CASTTGGNTIYF.